These 25 T cell receptor beta chains came from one sample sequenced in a study of blood T cell repertoires in COVID-19. The method was immunoSEQ multiplex PCR; TCRdb's version includes in-frame clones alone and lacks a portion of them. The sample holds 87,000 or so clones, about 85% seen once. The specimen was peripheral blood. The receptor source for this set is a woman of 80 years or more with COVID-19, enrolled during active disease.

The genes are TRBV20-1 and TRBJ2-3; 7 bases align to TRBD2. The CDR3 spans 13 residues. V was pared by 3 bases and J by 5 bases, with 5 bases of the junction left unmatched. Germline V CDR1 and CDR2: DFQATT, SNEGSKA (reference sequence). The CDR3 is CSASRRERDTQYF. The CDR3 nucleotides are TGCAGTGCTAGTCGGCGGGAGAGAGATACGCAGTATTTT.

This chain links TRBV10-3 with TRBJ2-3, with TRBD2 matching over 8 bases. Unmatched junction bases numbered 13, after V lost 1 base and J lost 4 bases. Germline assignment: CDR1 ENHRY and CDR2 SYGVKD. This CDR3 is built from 18 residues. CDR3: CAISEFKAIGRGSDTQYF. The CDR3 nucleotides are TGTGCCATCAGTGAGTTCAAAGCTATCGGGAGGGGATCAGATACGCAGTATTTT.

The V and J genes are TRBV28 and TRBJ2-7, with TRBD1 as a possible D gene (5 bases). The V and J ends lost 7 bases and 3 bases respectively, with 16 bases between them. The CDR3 runs 14 residues. Germline CDR1 reads MDHEN; CDR2 reads SYDVKM. The CDR3: CASTLKGPGYEQYF. Written as DNA, the CDR3 is TGTGCCAGCACCCTCAAGGGGCCAGGCTACGAGCAGTACTTC.

The chain employs TRBV30 and TRBJ2-7; D ambiguous. The V and J ends lost 1 base and 4 bases respectively, with 14 bases between them. Germline V gene lookup returns CDR1 GTSNPN and CDR2 SVGIG (reference sequence). This CDR3 spans 14 amino acids. This CDR3 is CAWSDDLKMYEQYF. In DNA, the CDR3 is TGTGCCTGGAGTGACGACTTGAAAATGTACGAGCAGTACTTC. The variable domain in full, completed from reference TRBV30 and TRBJ2-7, reads SQTIHQWPATLVQPVGSPLSLECTVEGTSNPNLYWYRQAAGRGLQLLFYSVGIGQISSEVPQNLSASRPQDRQFILSSKKLLLSDSGFYLCAWSDDLKMYEQYFGPGTRLTVT.

This clone is a singleton in its sample. The gene calls are TRBV10-3 and TRBJ2-3, with a possible D match to TRBD2 (6 bases). In germline, CDR1 is ENHRY, CDR2 SYGVKD. The CDR3 length is 15 residues. The V end was cut by 3 bases, the J end by 2 bases, with 12 bases between. The CDR3 spells CAISDRWGDTDTQYF. The CDR3 nucleotides are TGTGCCATCAGTGACAGATGGGGGGACACAGATACGCAGTATTTT.

The V and J genes are TRBV19 and TRBJ2-7; 9 bases match TRBD1. V was pared by 4 bases and J by 5 bases, with 12 bases of the junction left unmatched. The CDR3 is made up of 16 amino acids. Germline values: CDR1 LNHDA, CDR2 SQIVND (reference sequence). CDR3 coding DNA: TGTGCCAGTAGTACCTACCGGACAGGGGCGGGGCACGAGCAGTACTTC. Translation gives CASSTYRTGAGHEQYF.

V usage is TRBV15 and J usage is TRBJ1-2; 7 bases are a match to TRBD1. V lost 5 bases to trimming and J lost 0 bases; unmatched junction nucleotides: 6. The CDR3 has 15 amino acids. CDR1 is LNHNV, CDR2 YYDKDF, per germline (reference sequence). CDR3 sequence: CATSSTGNPNYGYTF. In DNA, the CDR3 is TGTGCCACCAGCTCGACAGGGAACCCTAACTATGGCTACACCTTC.

The rearrangement joins TRBV19 to TRBJ2-1; 7 bases align to TRBD2. CDR1 and CDR2 from the germline V gene are LNHDA and SQIVND (reference sequence). This CDR3 is 15 amino acids long. The V and J ends lost 5 bases and 4 bases, in that order; junction bases with no gene match: 8. The DNA for the CDR3 is TGTGCCAGTAGTGGCGAGCGGGGCGTGTACAATGAGCAGTTCTTC. It translates to CASSGERGVYNEQFF.

The rearrangement links TRBV5-5 to TRBJ1-5, with D unresolved. Deletions cut 0 bases from V and 3 bases from J, with 7 bases between. The CDR3 totals 14 residues. Germline CDR1 and CDR2: SGHKS and YYEKEE (reference sequence). The CDR3, as DNA: TGTGCCAGCAGCTTGGGACAACCCAATCAGCCCCAGCATTTT. Translating gives CASSLGQPNQPQHF. The full variable domain, its missing parts supplied by reference TRBV5-5 and TRBJ1-5, is DAGVTQSPTHLIKTRGQQVTLRCSPISGHKSVSWYQQVLGQGPQFIFQYYEKEERGRGNFPDRFSARQFPNYSSELNVNALLLGDSALYLCASSLGQPNQPQHFGDGTRLSIL.

The chain couples TRBV5-4 to TRBJ1-1; D not resolved. Trimming removed 0 bases at V and 0 bases at J, with 6 bases between. Per germline, CDR1 SGHNT and CDR2 YYREEE (reference sequence). The CDR3 is made up of 14 amino acids. DNA of the CDR3: TGTGCCAGCAGCTTGGCGGTCATGAACACTGAAGCTTTCTTT. As protein: CASSLAVMNTEAFF.

The chain couples TRBV7-2 to TRBJ1-4, with TRBD1 matching over 7 bases. The germline CDR1 and CDR2 sequences are SGHTA and FQGNSA. After removal of 5 bases from V and 7 bases from J, the junction contained 10 bases not matched to a gene. This CDR3 comprises 15 residues. CDR3 residues: CASSPGQAASEKLFF. CDR3 nucleotide sequence: TGTGCCAGCAGCCCCGGACAGGCCGCGAGTGAAAAACTGTTTTTT.

The chain combines TRBV3-1 (or the pseudogene TRBV3-2) with TRBJ2-1; a possible D gene is TRBD2 (6 bases). V shed 4 bases and J shed 6 bases, with 10 bases lying between them. The CDR3 has 13 amino acids. The germline CDR1 and CDR2 sequences are LGHDT and YNNKEL (reference sequence). The CDR3 protein is CASSPGSFNEQFF. CDR3 in DNA: TGTGCCAGCAGCCCCGGGAGCTTCAATGAGCAGTTCTTC.

The chain couples TRBV3-1 (or the pseudogene TRBV3-2) to TRBJ2-1, with TRBD2 matching over 10 bases. V trimming: 8 bases; J trimming: 6 bases; junction bases outside the gene matches: 4. Germline CDR1 reads LGHDT; CDR2 reads YNNKEL (reference sequence). The CDR3 loop spans 13 amino acids. The CDR3 spells CASSLAGVNEQFF. The CDR3 DNA reads as TGTGCCAGCTCCCTAGCGGGAGTCAATGAGCAGTTCTTC.

The V call is TRBV5-1, the J call TRBJ2-2, with 7 bases lining up with TRBD1. Germline V gene lookup returns CDR1 SGHRS and CDR2 YFSETQ. V shed 7 bases and J 1 base; nucleotides not matched to a gene: 4. The CDR3 has 14 amino acids. The CDR3 region is CASPGQRNTGELFF. CDR3 coding DNA: TGCGCCAGCCCGGGACAGAGGAACACCGGGGAGCTGTTTTTT.

The rearrangement joins TRBV2 to TRBJ2-2; possibly TRBD1 for D (6 bases). The CDR3 sequence is 15 residues long. CDR1 is SNHLY, CDR2 FYNNEI, per germline. V lost 5 bases to trimming and J lost 5 bases, with 15 bases between them. The CDR3 DNA reads TGTGCCAGCAGTTTCCGATTGACAGGAACCGGGGAGCTGTTTTTT. It specifies CASSFRLTGTGELFF.

The J gene is TRBJ1-2, the V gene TRBV3-1 (or the pseudogene TRBV3-2); perhaps TRBD1 as D (6 bases). The CDR3 sequence is 16 residues long. V was clipped by 3 bases and J by 8 bases, with 22 bases between them. Germline CDR1 and CDR2: LGHDT and YNNKEL (reference sequence). The CDR3 DNA sequence: TGTGCCAGCAGCCAGCATCAGGGACACCTAAAGGGCGGCTACACCTTC. It specifies CASSQHQGHLKGGYTF.

The rearrangement links TRBV30 to TRBJ1-2; tentatively, D is TRBD1 (5 bases). This CDR3 is built from 14 residues. The V gene lost 0 bases and the J gene lost 1 base, with 9 bases spanning the gap. Germline CDR1 is GTSNPN and CDR2 is SVGIG (reference sequence). This CDR3 is CAWSVTVINYGYTF. In DNA, the CDR3 is TGTGCCTGGAGTGTGACAGTTATTAACTATGGCTACACCTTC. The whole variable domain, filled in from reference TRBV30 and TRBJ1-2, reads SQTIHQWPATLVQPVGSPLSLECTVEGTSNPNLYWYRQAAGRGLQLLFYSVGIGQISSEVPQNLSASRPQDRQFILSSKKLLLSDSGFYLCAWSVTVINYGYTFGSGTRLTVV.

The chain has TRBV27 and TRBJ2-7, with D perhaps matching TRBD2 (6 bases). Germline CDR1 and CDR2: MNHEY and SMNVEV (reference sequence). There are 17 residues in the CDR3. With 2 bases removed from V and 6 bases from J, the gap between germline ends came to 23 bases. The CDR3 protein is CASSLSLAHDPLGEQYF. The CDR3 coding sequence is TGTGCCAGCAGTTTAAGCCTAGCGCACGACCCCCTTGGCGAGCAGTACTTC.

In DNA form, the CDR3 reads TGCGCCAGCTGCGGGGTGGGGCGGAAGTACGAGCAGTACTTC. This codes for CASCGVGRKYEQYF. The rearrangement uses TRBV10-1 and TRBJ2-7, with D maybe TRBD2 (6 bases). This CDR3 spans 14 amino acids. With 8 bases removed from V and 4 bases from J, the gap between germline ends came to 18 bases. Germline V gives CDR1 WNHNN, CDR2 SYGVQD (reference sequence).

This chain uses TRBV18 with TRBJ1-2; 9 bases line up with TRBD1. The CDR3 runs to 16 residues. The J segment lost 2 bases and the V segment lost 1 base, leaving 5 bases of the junction unmatched. Germline CDR1 reads KGHSH; CDR2 reads LQKENI. The chain's CDR3 is CASSPLPGQGNYGYTF. Written as DNA, the CDR3 is TGTGCCAGCTCACCACTTCCGGGACAGGGAAACTATGGCTACACCTTC.

This chain uses TRBV6-2 or TRBV6-3 with TRBJ2-7; the match to TRBD1 covers 7 bases. CDR1 is MNHEY and CDR2 is SVGEGT in the germline V gene. This CDR3 is 12 amino acids long. J gave up 4 bases and V 7 bases, and 4 bases lay outside the gene matches. The CDR3 region has the DNA TGTGCCAGCACCCCGGACAGGTACGAGCAGTACTTC. As protein: CASTPDRYEQYF.

The rearrangement links TRBV18 to TRBJ2-7, with 8 bases that match TRBD1. This CDR3 spans 14 amino acids. V shed 2 bases, J shed 6 bases, and the junction held 6 bases outside the gene matches. Germline V lookup: CDR1 KGHSH, CDR2 LQKENI. The CDR3 is CASSPETGALEQYF. The CDR3 bases are TGTGCCAGCTCACCAGAGACAGGGGCTCTCGAGCAGTACTTC.

This chain joins TRBV4-1 and TRBJ2-5, with 10 nucleotides matching TRBD2. The CDR3 has 21 residues. After removal of 3 bases from V and 0 bases from J, the junction contained 19 bases not matched to a gene. Germline values: CDR1 MGHRA, CDR2 YSYEKL. CDR3 coding DNA: TGCGCCAGCAGCCACCGAAAAGGTGGGCTAGCGGGAGACCTGTACCAAGAGACCCAGTACTTC. Residues: CASSHRKGGLAGDLYQETQYF.

This CDR3 reads CASRLTGRINEQYF. The CDR3 coding sequence is TGTGCCAGCAGGTTGACAGGGAGGATCAACGAGCAGTACTTC. This sequence joins TRBV27 and TRBJ2-7; tentatively, D is TRBD1 (7 bases). With 6 bases removed from V and 5 bases from J, the gap between germline ends came to 17 bases. CDR3 length: 14 residues. Per the germline V gene, CDR1 is MNHEY and CDR2 is SMNVEV (reference sequence).

The chain employs TRBV7-8 and TRBJ2-6; possible D gene TRBD1, 6 bases. The V gene lost 0 bases and the J gene lost 13 bases, with 16 bases spanning the gap. There are 15 residues in the CDR3. CDR1 is SGHVS and CDR2 is FQNEAQ in the germline V gene. The CDR3 loop is CASSLAQRGSRVLTF. CDR3 DNA: TGTGCCAGCAGCTTAGCGCAGAGGGGGTCCAGAGTCCTGACTTTC.